Described below is a single T cell receptor (beta chain) sequence and its context. As yet, its antigen is unknown. The sample originates from a study of cytomegalovirus exposure and HLA in healthy donors. Broader study findings: Segments of the TCR beta V type were, in most cases, productive about 90% or about 30% of the time in an earlier analysis.

PCR employed 60 Vbeta and 13 Jbeta primers. Profiling relied on immunoSEQ multiplex PCR, and the TCRdb table lists in-frame clones only, not all of them. Of 150,000 to 200,000 clones listed, around four fifths are singletons. The source is a woman younger than 35 in good health and CMV-seronegative. The sequenced sample consisted of PBMCs.

In DNA, the CDR3 is TGTGCCAGCAGCCACCCCTCTTCTAATGAAAAACTGTTTTTT. Protein sequence: CASSHPSSNEKLFF. This chain joins TRBV14 and TRBJ1-4; D remains unclear. This CDR3 is 14 amino acids long. Germline V gives CDR1 SGHDN, CDR2 FVKESK. Trimming took 3 bases from V and 3 from J, leaving 8 bases between them.